These 19 T cell receptor beta chains came from one sample sequenced in a study of blood T cell repertoires in COVID-19. Sequencing used immunoSEQ multiplex PCR; TCRdb keeps in-frame clones, though not all of them. This table has some 70,000 clones, 80% appearing once. Sequenced input: peripheral blood. Receptor source: a human donor in a cohort sampled during active COVID-19.

This chain's CDR3 is CASSPGTKGQPQHF. DNA for the CDR3: TGTGCCAGCAGCCCCGGGACAAAGGGGCAGCCCCAGCATTTT. The chain is built from TRBV6-5 and TRBJ1-5, with D possibly being TRBD1 (6 bases). Trimming took 6 bases from V and 7 from J, leaving 16 bases between them. The CDR3 runs 14 residues. Germline CDR1 and CDR2: MNHEY and SVGAGI.

The rearrangement links TRBV19 to TRBJ2-5; D is perhaps TRBD1 (7 bases). Germline CDR1 reads LNHDA; CDR2 reads SQIVND (reference sequence). The CDR3 consists of 14 residues. Trimming cost V 3 bases and J 2 bases, with 10 bases left between them. CDR3 loop: CASSISGGQETQYF. The CDR3 bases are TGTGCCAGTAGTATTTCAGGGGGGCAAGAGACCCAGTACTTC.

This chain uses TRBV6-4 with TRBJ2-1, with 7 bases matching TRBD2. From germline, CDR1 is MRHNA and CDR2 SNTAGT. The CDR3 covers 15 residues. The J segment lost 7 bases and the V segment lost 6 bases, leaving 12 bases of the junction unmatched. The CDR3 loop reads CASSDRLAPWNEQFF. DNA for the CDR3: TGTGCCAGCAGCGATAGACTAGCCCCCTGGAATGAGCAGTTCTTC.

In its sample, this clone was seen a few times. The chain recombines TRBV2 with TRBJ2-1; the match to TRBD2 covers 12 bases. The CDR3 loop spans 16 amino acids. CDR1 SNHLY and CDR2 FYNNEI come from the germline V gene. Trimming removed 5 bases from V and 5 bases from J; junction bases left unmatched: 7. CDR3 in DNA: TGTGCCAGCAGTCGACTAGCGGGAGAGTCTCACAATGAGCAGTTCTTC. Encoded protein: CASSRLAGESHNEQFF.

The chain recombines TRBV18 with TRBJ2-3, with 10 bases identical to TRBD1. This CDR3 is 15 amino acids long. The junction had 4 bases not matched to a gene; V was cut back by 5 bases and J by 2 bases. CDR1 and CDR2 (germline): KGHSH, LQKENI. The CDR3 here is CASSSGQGDTDTQYF. In DNA form, the CDR3 reads TGTGCCAGCTCATCCGGACAGGGGGACACAGATACGCAGTATTTT.

CDR3 nucleotide sequence: TGCGCCAGCAGCTTGGGCAGGGGAGCGTATGGCTACACCTTC. This gives the protein CASSLGRGAYGYTF. The chain links TRBV5-1 to TRBJ1-2; D may be TRBD1 (6 bases). Trimming pared 0 bases from V and 5 bases from J, leaving 11 bases between. CDR3 length equals 14 residues. Germline-derived CDR1 and CDR2 are SGHRS and YFSETQ.

This clone was recorded only once. This chain links TRBV5-1 with TRBJ2-3; the match to TRBD2 covers 14 bases. The CDR3 is 16 amino acids. CDR1 SGHRS and CDR2 YFSETQ come from the germline V gene. Unmatched junction bases numbered 5, after V lost 3 bases and J lost 5 bases. The CDR3 loop reads CASSWTSGGQGDTQYF. CDR3 DNA sequence: TGCGCCAGCAGCTGGACTAGCGGGGGGCAGGGAGATACGCAGTATTTT.

The chain's CDR3 is CASSHGQGLSYEQYF. Here the CDR3 DNA reads TGCGCCAGCAGCCATGGACAAGGGCTGTCCTACGAGCAGTACTTC. The chain is built from TRBV10-1 and TRBJ2-7, with TRBD1 as a possible D gene (5 bases). V was pared by 6 bases and J by 1 base, with 16 bases between. This CDR3 is 15 amino acids long. CDR1 WNHNN and CDR2 SYGVQD come from the germline V gene (reference sequence).

This clone has only a few counts. The chain employs TRBV5-4 and TRBJ1-1; D might be TRBD1 (5 bases). Trimming pared 2 bases from V and 2 bases from J, leaving 7 bases between. CDR3 size: 13 residues. Germline V CDR1 and CDR2: SGHNT, YYREEE (reference sequence). In DNA, the CDR3 is TGTGCCAGCAGCTTCAGGGCCAACACTGAAGCTTTCTTT. Residues: CASSFRANTEAFF.

The genes are TRBV20-1 and TRBJ2-4; no clear D. The germline gives CDR1 DFQATT, CDR2 SNEGSKA (reference sequence). The CDR3 has 10 residues. Between the trimmed V and J ends, which lost 6 bases and 9 bases, there was a span of 9 bases. For the CDR3, the DNA is TGCAGTGCCCCTTCCCGCATTCAGTACTTC. Its translation: CSAPSRIQYF.

The V call is TRBV7-9, the J call TRBJ2-7; a weak D match, TRBD1 (7 bases). The CDR3 runs 14 residues. The germline CDR1 and CDR2 sequences are SEHNR and FQNEAQ (reference sequence). V gave up 5 bases and J gave up 4 bases, with 15 bases separating them. The CDR3 DNA reads TGTGCCAGCAGCCTTAGACAGGGAGGATACGAGCAGTACTTC. Translation gives CASSLRQGGYEQYF. The variable domain in full, with the rest retrieved from reference TRBV7-9 and TRBJ2-7, is DTGVSQNPRHKITKRGQNVTFRCDPISEHNRLYWYRQTLGQGPEFLTYFQNEAQLEKSRLLSDRFSAERPKGSFSTLEIQRTEQGDSAMYLCASSLRQGGYEQYFGPGTRLTVT.

This chain connects TRBV21-1 to TRBJ2-2; the D call in the table, TRBD1, was not verified against the DNA. TRBV21-1 is flagged as a pseudogene. The CDR3 consists of 14 residues. DNA for the CDR3: TGTGCCGCCGGAGGGGGCCATGACTCCGGGGAGCTGTTTTTT. Translation gives CAAGGGHDSGELFF.

This clone was counted only a few times. The gene calls are TRBV30 and TRBJ2-3; D is perhaps TRBD2 (5 bases). The CDR3 is 16 residues long. Germline V gene lookup returns CDR1 GTSNPN and CDR2 SVGIG (reference sequence). V gave up 3 bases and J gave up 4 bases, with 20 bases separating them. CDR3 loop: CAWSQPLGVVADTQYF. The CDR3 DNA is TGTGCCTGGAGCCAACCCTTGGGAGTTGTCGCAGATACGCAGTATTTT.

The CDR3 here is CAISENPGLAGDEQFF. The CDR3 DNA reads as TGTGCCATCAGTGAGAACCCGGGACTAGCGGGTGATGAGCAGTTCTTC. The rearrangement joins TRBV10-3 to TRBJ2-1; 12 bases line up with TRBD2. The germline CDR1 and CDR2 sequences are ENHRY and SYGVKD. CDR3 length: 16 residues. The trim removed 2 bases at V and 8 bases at J, leaving 7 bases unmatched.

This sequence joins TRBV11-2 and TRBJ1-3; D is unclear. This CDR3 region has 16 residues. V lost 5 bases, J lost 0 bases, and 14 bases lay in between. Germline V gene lookup returns CDR1 SGHAT and CDR2 FQNNGV. CDR3 coding DNA: TGTGCCAGCAGCCATGGAGACCCTAACTCTGGAAACACCATATATTTT. Translating it yields CASSHGDPNSGNTIYF.

V and J are TRBV7-2 and TRBJ2-7; tentatively, D is TRBD1 (5 bases). This CDR3 has 15 amino acids. V lost 2 bases, J lost 0 bases, and 11 bases lay in between. Germline loops: CDR1 SGHTA, CDR2 FQGNSA. CDR3 DNA sequence: TGTGCCAGCAGCTTAACAGCAGGGAACTCCTACGAGCAGTACTTC. This translates into CASSLTAGNSYEQYF.

The V and J genes are TRBV9 and TRBJ2-1; TRBD1 agrees at 10 bases. CDR3 length: 15 amino acids. Per germline, CDR1 SGDLS and CDR2 YYNGEE. V shed 2 bases and J 5 bases; nucleotides not matched to a gene: 4. This chain's CDR3 is CASSVPGTGDNEQFF. CDR3 bases: TGTGCCAGCAGCGTCCCCGGGACAGGGGACAATGAGCAGTTCTTC.

The chain carries TRBV14 and TRBJ1-1; 9 nucleotides agree with TRBD1. CDR3 length equals 13 residues. The ends lost 2 bases at V and 9 bases at J; junction bases unmatched: 4. CDR1 is SGHDN, CDR2 FVKESK, per germline. The CDR3 DNA sequence: TGTGCCAGCAGCCAATCATACAGGGGGCAAGCTTTCTTT. Protein sequence: CASSQSYRGQAFF.

The rearrangement uses TRBV6-2 or TRBV6-3 and TRBJ2-7; tentative D call: TRBD2 (5 bases). Germline V CDR1 and CDR2: MNHEY, SVGEGT. The CDR3 consists of 13 residues. Trimming cost V 6 bases and J 3 bases, with 12 bases left between them. The CDR3 DNA is TGTGCCAGCAGCTGGACTGTGAACTACGAGCAGTACGTC. It codes for CASSWTVNYEQYV.